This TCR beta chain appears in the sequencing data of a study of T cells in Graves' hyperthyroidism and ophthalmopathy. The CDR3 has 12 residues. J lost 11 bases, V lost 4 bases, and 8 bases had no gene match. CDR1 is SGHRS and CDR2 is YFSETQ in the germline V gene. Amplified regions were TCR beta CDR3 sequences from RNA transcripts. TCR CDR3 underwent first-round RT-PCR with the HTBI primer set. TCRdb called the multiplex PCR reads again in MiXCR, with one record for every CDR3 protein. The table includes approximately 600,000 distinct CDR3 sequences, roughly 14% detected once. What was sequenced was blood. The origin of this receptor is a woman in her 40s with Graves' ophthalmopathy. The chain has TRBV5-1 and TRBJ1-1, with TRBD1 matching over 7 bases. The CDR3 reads CASSPDRENAFF. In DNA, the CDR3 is TGCGCCAGCAGCCCCGACAGGGAGAATGCTTTCTTT.